This TCR beta chain is from a study of shared clonotypes between healthy human individuals. A note on this clone: Its cognate antigen is unknown.

Study-level results: The generation probabilities recorded for non-shared clonotypes fell below those of clonotypes shared by all four donors. Sequencing depth was a factor that was expected to affect clonotype sharing among donors.

Generated by immunoSEQ multiplex PCR, the TCRdb table keeps only in-frame clones and is missing some. The sample gives approximately 720,000 clones, roughly 78% of which show up once; about 1.8% is in the top ten. The germline V gene encodes CDR1 SGHTA and CDR2 FQGNSA. J lost 3 bases, V lost 5 bases, and 10 bases had no gene match. This CDR3 region has 15 residues. The source is a young woman in good health. The J gene is TRBJ2-7, the V gene TRBV7-2; TRBD1 aligns across 7 bases. The sequencing sample was made of memory CD4+ T cells sorted from blood. The subset here: CD45RA-negative fraction. In nucleotides, the CDR3 is TGTGCCAGCAGCCTCCAATATGGGACAGACTACGAGCAGTACTTC. Protein sequence: CASSLQYGTDYEQYF.